This T cell receptor beta chain was sequenced in a study of prognosis after radiotherapy for stage I lung cancer. This CDR3 comprises 17 residues. V trimming: 1 base; J trimming: 8 bases; junction bases outside the gene matches: 15. Germline CDR1 DFQATT, CDR2 SNEGSKA (reference sequence). This clonotype is judged medium-sized. Two rounds of multiplex PCR amplified TCR beta CDR3 from genomic DNA. With primers specific to each TRBV and TRBJ gene, the first-round PCR was performed. TCRdb recomputed calls from the multiplex PCR reads with MiXCR, one row per CDR3 protein. Of about 14,000 distinct CDR3 sequences listed, about 55% are singletons.

This specimen consisted of PBMCs, obtained before or after stereotactic body radiation therapy (not recorded which). This clonotype originated in a donor aged 50 or older with non-small cell lung cancer. V and J are TRBV20-1 and TRBJ2-1, with 9 nucleotides matching TRBD2. CDR3 loop: CSARGLAGGGEGDEQFF. CDR3 bases: TGCAGTGCTAGAGGGTTGGCGGGAGGGGGGGAGGGGGATGAGCAGTTCTTC.